This T cell receptor beta chain was sequenced for a study of blood T cell repertoires in COVID-19. Study at large: Both acute and convalescent COVID-19 samples were obtained from the United States, Italy and Spain. From T cells, B-cell-depleted T cells, or PBMCs came the material, which was cDNA or gDNA.

This CDR3 has 14 amino acids. Trimming cost V 5 bases and J 4 bases, with 15 bases left between them. In germline, CDR1 is SGHAT, CDR2 FQNNGV. While infection was still active, Seattle patients were enrolled and then followed longitudinally. As handled by the study authors: Amplification with reference gene primers provided the estimates of nucleated cell counts. Clones were read by immunoSEQ multiplex PCR, and TCRdb kept only the in-frame ones, dropping some. The D gene and trimming were derived from the DNA, and the V and J assignments and clone size from that table. The sample consists of 150,000 to 200,000 clones, 86% of them appearing once.

Material for sequencing was peripheral blood. This chain links TRBV11-2 with TRBJ2-7; a possible D gene is TRBD1 (6 bases). The sequence was collected from a woman aged 55-69 years with COVID-19, enrolled during active disease. DNA of the CDR3: TGTGCCAGCAGCCAAACATGGACAGAATACGAGCAGTACTTC. Translating it yields CASSQTWTEYEQYF.